There are many counts of the clone carrying this T cell receptor beta chain. This sample was taken from a study of human T cells and chemical hapten exposure. As the library was built, unique molecular identifiers were attached to individual cDNA molecules. TCRdb reprocessed the RACE reads with MiXCR, giving one entry per CDR3 protein. The table lists approximately 80,000 distinct CDR3 sequences, roughly 10% of them singletons. The CDR3 has 12 amino acids. V was trimmed by 7 bases and J by 7 bases, leaving 13 bases between them. The germline CDR1 and CDR2 sequences are SQVTM and ANQGSEA. Stated time point: patch test 1, 2 weeks after DPC sensitization. Treatment given: therapeutic diphenylcyclopropenone sensitization with weekly scalp DPC.

The clonotype originates from a woman aged 50 to 65 with alopecia areata. Some clones in this sample may be carry-over from other donors' samples. The specimen comprised whole blood, sampled in connection with sensitization to the hapten diphenylcyclopropenone (DPC). The chain uses TRBV29-1 and TRBJ2-2; D is possibly TRBD1 (6 bases). The CDR3 here is CSGRRGFGELFF. The CDR3 DNA is TGCAGCGGTCGCAGGGGTTTCGGGGAGCTGTTTTTT.